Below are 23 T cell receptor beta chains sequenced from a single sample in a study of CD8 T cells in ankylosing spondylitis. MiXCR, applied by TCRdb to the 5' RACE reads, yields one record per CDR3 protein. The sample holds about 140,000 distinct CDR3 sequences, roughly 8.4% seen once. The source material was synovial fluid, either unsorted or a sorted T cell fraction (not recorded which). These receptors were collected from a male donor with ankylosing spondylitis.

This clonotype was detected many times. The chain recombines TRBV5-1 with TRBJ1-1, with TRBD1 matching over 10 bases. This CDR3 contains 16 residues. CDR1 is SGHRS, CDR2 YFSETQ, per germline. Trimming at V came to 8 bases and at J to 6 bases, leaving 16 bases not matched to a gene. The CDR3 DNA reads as TGCGCCAGTCGCCGGACAGGGGGGCCTACTTTTTCTGAAGCTTTCTTT. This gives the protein CASRRTGGPTFSEAFF.

The CDR3 sequence: CASSFSGQLNIQYF. The DNA for the CDR3 is TGTGCCAGCAGTTTCTCGGGGCAGCTAAACATTCAGTACTTC. The J gene is TRBJ2-4, the V gene TRBV5-6, with D possibly called TRBD1 or TRBD2 (5 bases each). Germline V lookup: CDR1 SGHDT, CDR2 YYEEEE. The CDR3 is made up of 14 amino acids. V was clipped by 5 bases and J by 6 bases, with 15 bases between them.

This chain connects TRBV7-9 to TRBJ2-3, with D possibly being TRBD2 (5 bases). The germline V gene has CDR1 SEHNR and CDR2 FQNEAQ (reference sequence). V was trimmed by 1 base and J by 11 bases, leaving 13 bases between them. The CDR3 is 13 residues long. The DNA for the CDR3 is TGTGCCAGCAGCTTAGGAAGGCTAGCCGGGCAGTATTTT. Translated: CASSLGRLAGQYF.

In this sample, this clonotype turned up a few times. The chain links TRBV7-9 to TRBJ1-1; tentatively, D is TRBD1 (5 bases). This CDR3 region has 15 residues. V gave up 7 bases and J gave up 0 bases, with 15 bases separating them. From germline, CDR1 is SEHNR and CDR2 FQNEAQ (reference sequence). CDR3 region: CASIDTGGMNTEAFF. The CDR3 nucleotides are TGTGCCAGCATTGATACTGGGGGTATGAACACTGAAGCTTTCTTT.

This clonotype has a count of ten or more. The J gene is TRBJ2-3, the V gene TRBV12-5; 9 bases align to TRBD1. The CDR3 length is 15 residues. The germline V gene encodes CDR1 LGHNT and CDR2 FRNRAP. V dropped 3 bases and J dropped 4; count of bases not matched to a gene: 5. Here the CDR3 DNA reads TGTGCTAGTGGTTTTGGACAGGGGATCGCAGATACGCAGTATTTT. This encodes CASGFGQGIADTQYF.

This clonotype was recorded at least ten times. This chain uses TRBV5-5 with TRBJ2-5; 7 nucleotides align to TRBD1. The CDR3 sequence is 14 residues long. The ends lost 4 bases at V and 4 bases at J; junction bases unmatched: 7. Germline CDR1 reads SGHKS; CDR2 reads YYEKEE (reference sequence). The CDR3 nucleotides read TGTGCCAGCAGCCAGGCGACAGGGAGAGAGACCCAGTACTTC. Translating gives CASSQATGRETQYF. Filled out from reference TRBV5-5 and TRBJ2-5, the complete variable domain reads DAGVTQSPTHLIKTRGQQVTLRCSPISGHKSVSWYQQVLGQGPQFIFQYYEKEERGRGNFPDRFSARQFPNYSSELNVNALLLGDSALYLCASSQATGRETQYFGPGTRLLVL.

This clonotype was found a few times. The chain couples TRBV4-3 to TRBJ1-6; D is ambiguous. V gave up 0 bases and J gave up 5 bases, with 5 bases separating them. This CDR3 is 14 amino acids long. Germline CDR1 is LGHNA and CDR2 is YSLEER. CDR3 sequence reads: CASSQEGDNSPLHF. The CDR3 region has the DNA TGCGCCAGCAGCCAAGAAGGAGATAATTCACCCCTCCACTTT.

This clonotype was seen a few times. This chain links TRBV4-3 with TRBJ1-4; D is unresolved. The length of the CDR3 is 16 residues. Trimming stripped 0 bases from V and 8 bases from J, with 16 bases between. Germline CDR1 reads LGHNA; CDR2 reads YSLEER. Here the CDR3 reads CASSQEFRWAGEKLFF. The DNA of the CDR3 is TGCGCCAGCAGCCAAGAATTTAGGTGGGCCGGGGAAAAACTGTTTTTT.

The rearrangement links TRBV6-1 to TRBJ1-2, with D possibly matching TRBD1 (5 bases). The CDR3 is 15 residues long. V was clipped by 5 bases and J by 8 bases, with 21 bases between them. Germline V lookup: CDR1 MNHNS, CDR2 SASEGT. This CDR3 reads CASSPIERHRGGYTF. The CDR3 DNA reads TGTGCCAGCAGTCCTATAGAGCGCCACCGGGGCGGCTACACCTTC.

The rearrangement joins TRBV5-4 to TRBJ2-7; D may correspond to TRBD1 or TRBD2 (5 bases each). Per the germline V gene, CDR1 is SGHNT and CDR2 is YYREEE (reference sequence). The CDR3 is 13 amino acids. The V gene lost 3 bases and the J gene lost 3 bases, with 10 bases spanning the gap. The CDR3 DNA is TGTGCCAGCAGCTCGGGACCAAACTACGAGCAGTACTTC. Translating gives CASSSGPNYEQYF.

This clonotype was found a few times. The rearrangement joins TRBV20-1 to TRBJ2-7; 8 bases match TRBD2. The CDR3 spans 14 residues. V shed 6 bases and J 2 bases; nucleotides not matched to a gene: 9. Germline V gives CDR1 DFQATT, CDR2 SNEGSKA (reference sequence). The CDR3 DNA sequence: TGCAGTGCCTACCGGAGTAGCGGGACCTACGAGCAGTACTTC. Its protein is CSAYRSSGTYEQYF.

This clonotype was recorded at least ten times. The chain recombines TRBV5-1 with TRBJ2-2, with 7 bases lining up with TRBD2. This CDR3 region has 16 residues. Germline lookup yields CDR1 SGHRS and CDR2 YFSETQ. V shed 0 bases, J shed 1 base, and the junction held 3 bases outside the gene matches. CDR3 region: CASSLEPSGNTGELFF. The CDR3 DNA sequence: TGCGCCAGCAGCTTGGAGCCTAGCGGGAACACCGGGGAGCTGTTTTTT.

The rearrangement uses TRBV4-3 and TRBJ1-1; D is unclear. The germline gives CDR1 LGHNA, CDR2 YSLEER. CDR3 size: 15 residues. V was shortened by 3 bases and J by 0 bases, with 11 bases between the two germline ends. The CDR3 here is CASSQETGMNTEAFF. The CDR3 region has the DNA TGCGCCAGCAGCCAGGAGACCGGAATGAACACTGAAGCTTTCTTT.

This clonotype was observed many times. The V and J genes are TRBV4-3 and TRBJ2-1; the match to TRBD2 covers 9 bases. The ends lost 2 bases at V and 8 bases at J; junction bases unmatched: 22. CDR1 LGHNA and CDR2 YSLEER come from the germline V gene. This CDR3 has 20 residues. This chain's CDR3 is CASSQRAFRDAGGPLHEQFF. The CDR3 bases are TGCGCCAGCAGCCAAAGGGCATTCAGGGATGCGGGAGGGCCCCTCCATGAGCAGTTCTTC.

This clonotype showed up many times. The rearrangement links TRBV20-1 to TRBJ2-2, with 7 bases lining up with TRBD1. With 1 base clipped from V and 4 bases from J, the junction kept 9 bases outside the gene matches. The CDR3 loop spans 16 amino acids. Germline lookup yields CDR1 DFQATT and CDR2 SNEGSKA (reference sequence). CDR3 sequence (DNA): TGCAGTGCTAGAGGGCCGACAGGGCTTGTCACCGGGGAGCTGTTTTTT. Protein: CSARGPTGLVTGELFF.

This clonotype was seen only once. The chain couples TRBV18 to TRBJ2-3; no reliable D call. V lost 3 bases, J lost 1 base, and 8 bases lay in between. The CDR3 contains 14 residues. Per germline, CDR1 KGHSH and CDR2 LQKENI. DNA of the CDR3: TGTGCCAGCTCACCTCCGGTCCGCACAGATACGCAGTATTTT. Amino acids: CASSPPVRTDTQYF.

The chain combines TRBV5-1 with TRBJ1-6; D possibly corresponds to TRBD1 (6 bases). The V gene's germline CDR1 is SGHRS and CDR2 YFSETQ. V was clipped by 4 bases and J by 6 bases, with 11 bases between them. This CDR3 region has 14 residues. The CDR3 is CASSEGGGNSPLHF. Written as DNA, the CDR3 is TGCGCCAGCAGCGAGGGGGGGGGTAATTCACCCCTCCACTTT.

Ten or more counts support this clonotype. The CDR3 region has the DNA TGCAGTGCTGTCGTAGGAGGAAGGGAGACCCAGTACTTC. It encodes CSAVVGGRETQYF. V and J are TRBV20-1 and TRBJ2-5; possibly TRBD2 for D (5 bases). The CDR3 totals 13 residues. V lost 5 bases and J 5 bases, leaving 15 bases between the germline ends. The germline V gene has CDR1 DFQATT and CDR2 SNEGSKA (reference sequence).

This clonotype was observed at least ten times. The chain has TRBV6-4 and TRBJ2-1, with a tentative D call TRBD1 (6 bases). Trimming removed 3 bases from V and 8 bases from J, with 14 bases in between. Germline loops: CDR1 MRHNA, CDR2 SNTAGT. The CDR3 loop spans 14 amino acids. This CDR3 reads CASSEGGPGDEQFF. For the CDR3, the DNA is TGTGCCAGCAGTGAAGGGGGTCCTGGTGATGAGCAGTTCTTC.

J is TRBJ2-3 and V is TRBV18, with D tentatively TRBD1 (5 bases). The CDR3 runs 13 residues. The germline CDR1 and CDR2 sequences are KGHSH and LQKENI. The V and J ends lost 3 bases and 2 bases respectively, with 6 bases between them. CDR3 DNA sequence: TGTGCCAGCTCACCGGGGCCCACAGATACGCAGTATTTT. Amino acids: CASSPGPTDTQYF.

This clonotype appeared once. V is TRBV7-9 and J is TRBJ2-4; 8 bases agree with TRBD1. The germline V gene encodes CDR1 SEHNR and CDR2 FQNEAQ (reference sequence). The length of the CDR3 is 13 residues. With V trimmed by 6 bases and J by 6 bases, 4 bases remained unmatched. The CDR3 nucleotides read TGTGCCAGCAGTCCGACAGGGGTAAACATTCAGTACTTC. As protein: CASSPTGVNIQYF.

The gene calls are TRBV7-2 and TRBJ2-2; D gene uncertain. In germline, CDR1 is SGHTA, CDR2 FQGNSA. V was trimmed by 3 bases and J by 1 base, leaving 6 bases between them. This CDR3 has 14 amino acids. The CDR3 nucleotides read TGTGCCAGCAGCTTTGTGGGGAACACCGGGGAGCTGTTTTTT. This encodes CASSFVGNTGELFF.

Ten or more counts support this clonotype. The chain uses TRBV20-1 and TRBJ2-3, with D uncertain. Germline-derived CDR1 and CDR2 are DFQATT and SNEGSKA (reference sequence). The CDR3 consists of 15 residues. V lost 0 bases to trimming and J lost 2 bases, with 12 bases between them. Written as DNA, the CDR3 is TGCAGTGCTAGAGATACGGGTGTTTACACAGATACGCAGTATTTT. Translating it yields CSARDTGVYTDTQYF.